The source of this TCR beta chain is a study of blood T cell repertoires in COVID-19. In the study overall: Collection of acute and convalescent COVID-19 samples took place in the United States, Italy and Spain. PBMCs, B-cell-depleted T cells, or T cells were the source of the cDNA or gDNA that made up the material.

Per the original data handling: Amplified reference gene primers provided the basis for estimating nucleated cell counts. Assay used: immunoSEQ multiplex PCR; TCRdb lists only in-frame clones, some missing. V and J calls and clone size are as listed in that table; D and trimming were resolved from the DNA. The repertoire holds about 140,000 clones, with roughly 84% as singletons. The CDR3 totals 13 residues. Trimming stripped 3 bases from V and 8 bases from J, with 11 bases between. Germline V CDR1 and CDR2: SGHNT, YENEEA. Patients in Seattle were enrolled during active infection, then followed longitudinally.

Specimen: peripheral blood. This clonotype was obtained from a young man with COVID-19, enrolled during active disease. This rearrangement joins TRBV11-3 to TRBJ2-1, with a possible D match to TRBD2 (5 bases). CDR3 amino acids: CASSFLSADEQFF. CDR3 nucleotides: TGTGCCAGCAGCTTCCTGTCAGCGGATGAGCAGTTCTTC.